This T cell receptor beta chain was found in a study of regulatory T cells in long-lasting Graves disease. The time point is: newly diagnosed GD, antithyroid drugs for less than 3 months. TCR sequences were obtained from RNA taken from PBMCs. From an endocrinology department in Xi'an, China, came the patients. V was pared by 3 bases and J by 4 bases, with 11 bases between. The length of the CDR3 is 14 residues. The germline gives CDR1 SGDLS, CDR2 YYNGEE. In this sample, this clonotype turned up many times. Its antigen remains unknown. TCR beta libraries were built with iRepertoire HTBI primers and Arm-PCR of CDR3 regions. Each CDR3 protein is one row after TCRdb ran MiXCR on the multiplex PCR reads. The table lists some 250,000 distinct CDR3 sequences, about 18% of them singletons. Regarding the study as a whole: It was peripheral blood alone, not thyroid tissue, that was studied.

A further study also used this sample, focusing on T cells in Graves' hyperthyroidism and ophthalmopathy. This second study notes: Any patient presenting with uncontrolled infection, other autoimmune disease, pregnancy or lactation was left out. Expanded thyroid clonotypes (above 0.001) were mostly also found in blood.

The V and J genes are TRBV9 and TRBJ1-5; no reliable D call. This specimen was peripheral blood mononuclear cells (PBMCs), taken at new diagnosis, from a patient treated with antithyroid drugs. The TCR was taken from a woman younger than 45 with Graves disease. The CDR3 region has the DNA TGTGCCAGCAGCGGGGGAGAAAGTAATCAGCCCCAGCATTTT. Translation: CASSGGESNQPQHF.